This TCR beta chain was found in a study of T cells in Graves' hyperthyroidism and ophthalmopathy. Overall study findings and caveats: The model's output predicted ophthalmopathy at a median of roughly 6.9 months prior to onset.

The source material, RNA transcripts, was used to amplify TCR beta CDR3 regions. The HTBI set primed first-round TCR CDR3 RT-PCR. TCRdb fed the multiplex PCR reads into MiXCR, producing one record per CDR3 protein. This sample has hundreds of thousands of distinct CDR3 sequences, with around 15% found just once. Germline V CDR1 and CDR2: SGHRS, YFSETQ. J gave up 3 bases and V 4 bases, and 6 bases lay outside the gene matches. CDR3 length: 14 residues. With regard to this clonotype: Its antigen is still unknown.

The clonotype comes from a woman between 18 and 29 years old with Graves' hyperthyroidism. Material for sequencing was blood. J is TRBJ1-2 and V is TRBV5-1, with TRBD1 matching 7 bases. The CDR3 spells CASSPRDRDYGYTF. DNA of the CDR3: TGCGCCAGCAGCCCCCGGGACAGAGACTATGGCTACACCTTC. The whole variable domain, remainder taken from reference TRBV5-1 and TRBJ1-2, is KAGVTQTPRYLIKTRGQQVTLSCSPISGHRSVSWYQQTPGQGLQFLFEYFSETQRNKGNFPGRFSGRQFSNSRSEMNVSTLELGDSALYLCASSPRDRDYGYTFGSGTRLTVV.